What follows are 14 T cell receptor beta chains derived from one specimen sequenced in a study of identical twins. Via MiXCR, TCRdb re-called the 5' RACE reads, giving one row per CDR3 protein. Of 450,000 or so distinct CDR3 sequences listed, roughly a quarter were seen once; the top ten hold about 2.7%. These same data were also listed under a study on T cells expressing NK-cell markers.

Sequencing was done on a sample of CD4+ T cells sorted from blood. The origin of the receptors is a woman under 30 in good health.

In its sample, this clonotype was seen many times. The chain carries TRBV25-1 and TRBJ2-7; 8 bases are shared with TRBD2. CDR3 size: 15 residues. Unmatched junction bases numbered 5, after V lost 4 bases and J lost 0 bases. The germline CDR1 and CDR2 sequences are MGHDK and SYGVNS. CDR3 residues: CASSAIGTSSYEQYF. As DNA, the CDR3 is TGTGCCAGCAGTGCAATCGGGACTAGCTCCTACGAGCAGTACTTC.

V is TRBV5-7 and J is TRBJ2-3; D unclear. TRBV5-7 counts as an open reading frame of uncertain function. Between the trimmed V and J ends, which lost 8 bases and 6 bases, there was a span of 25 bases. This CDR3 is built from 16 residues. CDR3 in DNA: TGTGCCAGGAGCCCCGGAGTGGGCTGGGTTCGGGATACGCAGTATTTT. Residues: CARSPGVGWVRDTQYF.

This clonotype showed up just a few times. This chain joins TRBV4-1 and TRBJ2-7, with TRBD1 matching 8 bases. The germline V gene has CDR1 MGHRA and CDR2 YSYEKL. V shed 3 bases and J 4 bases; nucleotides not matched to a gene: 14. The CDR3 totals 17 residues. This CDR3 reads CASSQTKGSGGSYEQYF. The DNA of the CDR3 is TGCGCCAGCAGCCAGACTAAGGGGTCAGGGGGCTCATACGAGCAGTACTTC.

This clonotype was recorded a few times. The CDR3: CASMLEGAGSETQYF. In DNA form, the CDR3 reads TGTGCCAGTATGTTGGAGGGCGCAGGGTCAGAGACCCAGTACTTC. This chain links TRBV2 with TRBJ2-5, with TRBD2 as a possible D gene (6 bases). The CDR3 length is 15 residues. V was trimmed by 9 bases and J by 4 bases, leaving 21 bases between them. CDR1 and CDR2 from the germline V gene are SNHLY and FYNNEI.

This clonotype was seen a few times. CDR3 nucleotides: TGCGCCAGCAGCCAATCAACGGGGGTGGGTCAGCCCCAGCATTTT. The encoded protein is CASSQSTGVGQPQHF. The V and J genes are TRBV4-3 and TRBJ1-5, with D tentatively TRBD1 (5 bases). Germline V CDR1 and CDR2: LGHNA, YSLEER. The CDR3 length is 15 residues. V lost 2 bases and J lost 6, with 14 bases in between.

This clonotype turned up a few times. The rearrangement joins TRBV5-1 to TRBJ1-3; no firm D call. Germline V lookup: CDR1 SGHRS, CDR2 YFSETQ. Trimming pared 4 bases from V and 0 bases from J, leaving 14 bases between. The CDR3 is made up of 16 amino acids. Written as DNA, the CDR3 is TGCGCCAGCAGCGCGGGGTCACCCGGCTCTGGAAACACCATATATTTT. It translates to CASSAGSPGSGNTIYF.

This clonotype showed up many times. The V gene is TRBV7-2, the J gene TRBJ2-1; D not certain. Per the germline V gene, CDR1 is SGHTA and CDR2 is FQGNSA. Deletions cut 6 bases from V and 9 bases from J, with 12 bases between. This CDR3 has 12 residues. The CDR3 is CASSLNSGEQFF. The CDR3 coding sequence is TGTGCCAGCAGTCTTAATTCGGGTGAGCAGTTCTTC.

The J gene is TRBJ1-2, the V gene TRBV2, with 7 bases aligning to TRBD1. Unmatched junction bases numbered 3, after V lost 1 base and J lost 4 bases. The CDR3 consists of 14 residues. Germline CDR1 is SNHLY and CDR2 is FYNNEI. In nucleotides, the CDR3 is TGTGCCAGCAGTGAAGACAGGGGATTCTATGGCTACACCTTC. Protein product: CASSEDRGFYGYTF.

This clonotype has a handful of counts. This chain connects TRBV19 to TRBJ2-1; 8 nucleotides line up with TRBD2. CDR1 is LNHDA and CDR2 is SQIVND in the germline V gene (reference sequence). V dropped 7 bases and J dropped 6; count of bases not matched to a gene: 8. The length of the CDR3 is 14 residues. The CDR3 loop is CASKHGGDRNEQFF. The CDR3 coding sequence is TGTGCCAGTAAACACGGGGGGGATCGCAATGAGCAGTTCTTC. Full variable domain (outside the CDR3, taken from reference TRBV19 and TRBJ2-1): DGGITQSPKYLFRKEGQNVTLSCEQNLNHDAMYWYRQDPGQGLRLIYYSQIVNDFQKGDIAEGYSVSREKKESFPLTVTSAQKNPTAFYLCASKHGGDRNEQFFGPGTRLTVL.

The genes are TRBV6-1 and TRBJ2-1; 9 bases map to TRBD1. The germline CDR1 and CDR2 sequences are MNHNS and SASEGT. V was pared by 6 bases and J by 1 base, with 4 bases of the junction left unmatched. The CDR3 length is 15 residues. CDR3 DNA sequence: TGTGCCAGCAGCCGGACAGGGGATTCCTACAATGAGCAGTTCTTC. This sequence encodes CASSRTGDSYNEQFF.

The CDR3 sequence: CAITPGQGETRTEAFF. DNA of the CDR3: TGTGCCATCACCCCGGGACAGGGGGAGACGCGCACTGAAGCTTTCTTT. V usage is TRBV10-3 and J usage is TRBJ1-1, with TRBD1 identical over 11 bases. Germline values: CDR1 ENHRY, CDR2 SYGVKD. J gave up 4 bases and V 7 bases, and 11 bases lay outside the gene matches. The length of the CDR3 is 16 residues.

This clonotype was counted only a few times. The chain couples TRBV29-1 to TRBJ1-3; the D is unclear. Looked up from germline, CDR1 is SQVTM and CDR2 is ANQGSEA. The V and J ends lost 4 bases and 2 bases respectively, with 6 bases between them. CDR3 length: 12 amino acids. CDR3 nucleotide sequence: TGCAGCGTTGTGACGCCTGGAAACACCATATATTTT. The encoded protein is CSVVTPGNTIYF.

This chain joins TRBV5-1 and TRBJ2-7; 10 bases match TRBD2. Germline V gene lookup returns CDR1 SGHRS and CDR2 YFSETQ. The CDR3 length is 19 residues. J gave up 0 bases and V 7 bases, and 19 bases lay outside the gene matches. CDR3 in amino acids: CASGGQPGLAGVASYEQYF. The CDR3 nucleotides read TGCGCCAGCGGGGGACAGCCGGGTCTAGCGGGAGTTGCCTCCTACGAGCAGTACTTC.

The V gene is TRBV12-3 or TRBV12-4, the J gene TRBJ2-2, with 9 bases identical to TRBD1. V was pared by 6 bases and J by 6 bases, with 11 bases of the junction left unmatched. The CDR3 loop spans 16 amino acids. DNA of the CDR3: TGTGCCAGCAGCTTAATCGCCGGGACAGGGTCCGGGGAGCTGTTTTTT. Its translation is CASSLIAGTGSGELFF.